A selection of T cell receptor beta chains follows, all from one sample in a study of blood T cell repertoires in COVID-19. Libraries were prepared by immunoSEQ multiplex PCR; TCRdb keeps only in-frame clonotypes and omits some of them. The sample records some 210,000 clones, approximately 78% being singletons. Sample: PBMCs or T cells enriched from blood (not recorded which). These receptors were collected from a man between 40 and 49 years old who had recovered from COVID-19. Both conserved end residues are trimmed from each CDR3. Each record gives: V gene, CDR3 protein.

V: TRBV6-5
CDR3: ATTSDSRSNYGYT

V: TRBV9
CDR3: ASSVSTGNNEKLF

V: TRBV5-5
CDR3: ASSLVPFNQPQH

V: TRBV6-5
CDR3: ASRTVSYEQY

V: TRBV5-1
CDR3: ASSPGGADYEQY

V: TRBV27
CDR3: ASRKPLGGYNEQF

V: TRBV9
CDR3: ASSVGQQNNEKLF

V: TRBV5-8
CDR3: ASSTGQGTNEKLF

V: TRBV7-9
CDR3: ASSLTGGATEAF

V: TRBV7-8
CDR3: ASSHLGAAPAMQF

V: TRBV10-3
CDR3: AISESTSPSYNEQF

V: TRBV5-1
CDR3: ASSLVGAGDQSTQY

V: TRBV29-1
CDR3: SVVSGGRDGYT

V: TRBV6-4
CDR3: ASSRGLAGNSLYEQF

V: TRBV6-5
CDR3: ASSYSRDRVVEQY

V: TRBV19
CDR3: ASSISGLAGGYEQF

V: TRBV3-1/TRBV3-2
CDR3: ASSQAGPVYEQY

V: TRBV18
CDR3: ASSRSGEQETQY

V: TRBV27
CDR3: ASSPTTPGQATRHTDTQY

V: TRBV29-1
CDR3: SVEGGLRSNYGYT

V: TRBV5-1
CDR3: ASSFTANTEAF

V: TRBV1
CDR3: TSRQGTKDLSYEQY

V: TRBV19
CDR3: ASSIRTGQGRRTEAF

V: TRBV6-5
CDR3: ASSQTGGMNTEAF